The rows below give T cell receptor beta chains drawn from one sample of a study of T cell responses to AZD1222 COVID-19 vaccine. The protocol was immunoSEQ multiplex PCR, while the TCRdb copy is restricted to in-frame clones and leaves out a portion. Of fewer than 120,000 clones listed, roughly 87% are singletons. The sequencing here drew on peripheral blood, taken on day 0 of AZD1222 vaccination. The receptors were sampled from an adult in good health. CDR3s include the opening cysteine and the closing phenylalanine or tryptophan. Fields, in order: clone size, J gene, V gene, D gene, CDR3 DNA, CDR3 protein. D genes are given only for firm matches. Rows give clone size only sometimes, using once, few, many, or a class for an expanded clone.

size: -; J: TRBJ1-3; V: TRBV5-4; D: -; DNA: TGTGCCAGCAGGGGCGGTTCCTCTGGAAACACCATATATTTT; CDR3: CASRGGSSGNTIYF
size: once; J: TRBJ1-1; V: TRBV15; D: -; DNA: TGTGCCACCAGCAGAGATCGGACGCCGGGGTCGCCAGCTTTCTTT; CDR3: CATSRDRTPGSPAFF
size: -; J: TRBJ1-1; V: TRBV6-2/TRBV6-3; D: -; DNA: TGTGCCAGCAGTTACAACCCAGGGAACGCGAACACTGAAGCTTTCTTT; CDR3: CASSYNPGNANTEAFF
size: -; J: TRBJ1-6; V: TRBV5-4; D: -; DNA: TGTGCCAGCAGCAGCGGGACACAAAATTCACCCCTCCACTTT; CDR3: CASSSGTQNSPLHF
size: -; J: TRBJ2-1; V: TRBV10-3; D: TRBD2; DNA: TGTGCCATCAGTGGCGGACTAGAGGCCTACAATGAGCAGTTCTTC; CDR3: CAISGGLEAYNEQFF
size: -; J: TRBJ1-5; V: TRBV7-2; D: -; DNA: TGTGCCAGCAGCCCCCGGGACGGTGATCAGCCCCAGCATTTT; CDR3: CASSPRDGDQPQHF
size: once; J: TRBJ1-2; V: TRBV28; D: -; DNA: TGTGCCAGCAGTTCGGATGGGGGGCGAGGCTACACCTTC; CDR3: CASSSDGGRGYTF
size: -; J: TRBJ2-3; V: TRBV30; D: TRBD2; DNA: TGTGCCTGGGGGAGGGATAGCACAGATACGCAGTATTTT; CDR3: CAWGRDSTDTQYF
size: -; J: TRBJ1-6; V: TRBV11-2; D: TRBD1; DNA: TGTGCCAGCAGCCTGCCGGGACAGGTCTACGGGGATAATTCACCCCTCCACTTT; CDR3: CASSLPGQVYGDNSPLHF
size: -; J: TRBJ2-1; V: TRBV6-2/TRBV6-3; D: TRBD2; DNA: TGTGCCAGCAGTTACTCGGGACTAGCGGGGATCTACAATGAGCAGTTCTTC; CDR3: CASSYSGLAGIYNEQFF
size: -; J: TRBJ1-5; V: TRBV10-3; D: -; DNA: TGTGCCATCTGCGACCAGGAAAATCAGCCCCAGCATTTT; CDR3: CAICDQENQPQHF
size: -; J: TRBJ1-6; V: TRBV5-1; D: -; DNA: TGCGCCAGCAGCCCGGACAGCCCCTATAATTCACCCCTCCACTTT; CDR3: CASSPDSPYNSPLHF
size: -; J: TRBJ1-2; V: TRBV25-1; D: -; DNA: TGTGCCAGCAGCATTCCTTCAACTGGGGGGTATCGCTACACCTTC; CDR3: CASSIPSTGGYRYTF
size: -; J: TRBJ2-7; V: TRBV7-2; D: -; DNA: TGTGCCAGCAGCTTCCCGAACACCTACGAGCAGTACTTC; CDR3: CASSFPNTYEQYF
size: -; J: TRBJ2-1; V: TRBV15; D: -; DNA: TGTGCCACCAGCAGAGATGATCGAGCGGAGCAGTTCTTC; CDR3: CATSRDDRAEQFF
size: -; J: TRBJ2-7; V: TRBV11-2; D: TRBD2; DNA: TGTGCCAGCAGCCTAGCGGGAGGTGACACCTACGAGCAGTACTTC; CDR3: CASSLAGGDTYEQYF
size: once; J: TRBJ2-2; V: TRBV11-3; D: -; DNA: TGTGCCAGCAGCTTAAATTCAGCGAACACCGGGGAGCTGTTTTTT; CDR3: CASSLNSANTGELFF
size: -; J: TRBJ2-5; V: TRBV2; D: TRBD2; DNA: TGTGCCAGCAGTGCCTCTAGCGGGGGCGGACAAGAGACCCAGTACTTC; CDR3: CASSASSGGGQETQYF
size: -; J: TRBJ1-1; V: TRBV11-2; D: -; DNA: TGTGCCAGCAGCTTAGCAGGACCCGAACGGGCTGAAGCTTTCTTT; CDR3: CASSLAGPERAEAFF
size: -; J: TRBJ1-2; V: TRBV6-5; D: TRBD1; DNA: TGTGCCAGCAGTTATAGTCGAGGGGGCGGGTATGGCTACACCTTC; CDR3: CASSYSRGGGYGYTF
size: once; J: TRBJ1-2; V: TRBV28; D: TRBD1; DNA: TGTGCCAGCAGTAAACCCGGACAGGTTAAGAGCCCATATGGCTACACCTTC; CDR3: CASSKPGQVKSPYGYTF
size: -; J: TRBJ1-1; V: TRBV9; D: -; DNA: TGTGCCAGCAGCGTAGAAATGAACACTGAAGCTTTCTTT; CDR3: CASSVEMNTEAFF
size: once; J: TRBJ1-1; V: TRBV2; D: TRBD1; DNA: TGTGCCAGCAGTGAACCCCGGCAGGGGGGGAACACTGAAGCTTTCTTT; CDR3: CASSEPRQGGNTEAFF
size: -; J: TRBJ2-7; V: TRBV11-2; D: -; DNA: TGTGCCAGCAGCTCCGACAGGGAGGCCCTTTTAGTTAACGAGCAGTACTTC; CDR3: CASSSDREALLVNEQYF
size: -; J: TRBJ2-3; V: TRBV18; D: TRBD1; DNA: TGTGCCAGCTCCCCCGCAGGGGGCGTCACAGATACGCAGTATTTT; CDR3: CASSPAGGVTDTQYF
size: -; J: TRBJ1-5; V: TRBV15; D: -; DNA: TGTGCCACCAGCAGAGATAGGACGGTTAATCAGCCCCAGCATTTT; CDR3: CATSRDRTVNQPQHF